This T cell receptor (beta chain) appears in the sequencing data of a study of siplizumab effects on memory and regulatory T cells. Germline CDR1 is SGHVS and CDR2 is FQNEAQ. CDR3 length equals 14 residues. Trimming took off 5 bases at V and 7 bases at J, with 14 bases between the two ends. Sequencing was performed on unstimulated naive, memory, effector memory and TEMRA subsets derived from a few donor pairs. Notes on this clone: The antigen is undetermined.

Profiled with immunoSEQ multiplex PCR; TCRdb holds only in-frame clones, not every one. This table holds 45,000 to 60,000 clones, roughly 87% found once. General observations from the study: Proof of suppressive function in proliferating Tregs from siplizumab cultures was not established. Treatment with siplizumab left mappable alloreactive CD4+ clones averaging approximately 69% Treg-derived, compared with 25% to 30% in controls. The mapping of alloreactive clones to unstimulated subsets covered only a minor fraction of them.

The clonotype originates from a human donor in good health. The sequenced sample was naive CD8+ T cells sorted from blood. The chain carries TRBV7-8 and TRBJ1-4; no reliable D call. The CDR3 DNA reads TGTGCCAGCAGCCCCCCGGGTGTAAGTGAAAAACTGTTTTTT. It codes for CASSPPGVSEKLFF.